A selection of T cell receptor beta chains follows, all from one sample in a study of blood T cell repertoires in COVID-19. The assay was immunoSEQ multiplex PCR, and TCRdb's table has in-frame clones only and misses some. This sample has over 110,000 clones, with about 89% found just once. The sequencing input was PBMCs or T cells enriched from blood (not recorded which). The receptors were gathered from a man aged 55 to 70 who had recovered from COVID-19. The CDR3 runs from the conserved cysteine through the conserved F or W. The D gene is left open where the match is weak. The listing skips clone size in some rows; elsewhere it reads once, few, many or a size class.

j_gene | abundance | d_gene | v_gene | CDR3nt | CDR3aa
TRBJ1-6 | once | TRBD1 | TRBV11-2 | TGTGCCAGCAGCTTCGCCCCCACAGGGGATTCACCCCTCCACTTT | CASSFAPTGDSPLHF
TRBJ1-5 | - | TRBD1 | TRBV28 | TGTGCCAGCAGTTTATCAGGGGGCCGAAATCAGCCCCAGCATTTT | CASSLSGGRNQPQHF
TRBJ1-2 | - | - | TRBV3-1/TRBV3-2 | TGTGCCAGCAGCCAAGATGTCAGTTTGAAGGGGGGCTACACCTTC | CASSQDVSLKGGYTF
TRBJ1-3 | - | - | TRBV5-1 | TGCGCCAGCAGCTCGGACGGGAGCTCTGGAAACACCATATATTTT | CASSSDGSSGNTIYF
TRBJ1-2 | - | TRBD1 | TRBV2 | TGTGCCAGCATCATTAGAAGACAGGGGGCCGTCAGCAGTGGCTACACCTTC | CASIIRRQGAVSSGYTF
TRBJ2-5 | - | - | TRBV11-3 | TGTGCCAGCAGCCGGTCCCCCCAAGAGACCCAGTACTTC | CASSRSPQETQYF
TRBJ2-2 | - | TRBD2 | TRBV9 | TGTGCCAGCAGCTTCCTAGCCAGCGGGAGTTCCACCGGGGAGCTGTTTTTT | CASSFLASGSSTGELFF
TRBJ1-5 | - | TRBD1 | TRBV11-2 | TGTGCCAGCAGCCCGGGGACAGGGGGCACCAATCAGCCCCAGCATTTT | CASSPGTGGTNQPQHF
TRBJ1-3 | - | - | TRBV5-1 | TGCGCCAGCAGTTCAACAGGCATTGGAAACACCATATATTTT | CASSSTGIGNTIYF
TRBJ2-7 | - | TRBD1 | TRBV27 | TGTGCCAGCAGTTTGGATCCCGGGACAGGGGCTTTAGAGCAGTACTTC | CASSLDPGTGALEQYF
TRBJ2-7 | - | TRBD2 | TRBV6-5 | TGTGCCAGCAAGCGGGACTCTTCTCGGAGTTACGAGCAGTACTTC | CASKRDSSRSYEQYF
TRBJ2-2 | - | - | TRBV6-2/TRBV6-3 | TGTGCCAGCAGTCGCGGGGGCGGCACCGGGGAGCTGTTTTTT | CASSRGGGTGELFF
TRBJ2-2 | - | - | TRBV11-3 | TGTGCCAGCAGCTTAGCGGGGGAAAACACCGGGGAGCTGTTTTTT | CASSLAGENTGELFF
TRBJ1-6 | - | - | TRBV28 | TGTGCCAGCAGTTTAATCGACATGCAAAGATCACCCCTCCACTTT | CASSLIDMQRSPLHF
TRBJ2-5 | - | - | TRBV2 | TGTGCCAGCATGGGCTTTCAAGAGACCCAGTACTTC | CASMGFQETQYF
TRBJ2-5 | - | TRBD2 | TRBV19 | TGTGCCAGTAGTATAAACCTCGGGACTAGCGGCAAAAAAGAGACCCAGTACTTC | CASSINLGTSGKKETQYF
TRBJ1-4 | - | TRBD1 | TRBV14 | TGTGCCAGCAGCCTGACAGGGTTTAATGAAAAACTGTTTTTT | CASSLTGFNEKLFF
TRBJ1-1 | - | TRBD1 | TRBV28 | TGTGCCAGCAAAACAGGGGGCACGTACACTGAAGCTTTCTTT | CASKTGGTYTEAFF
TRBJ1-5 | - | TRBD1 | TRBV5-6 | TGTGCCAGCAGCTTACGGACAGGGACCCAGCATTTT | CASSLRTGTQHF
TRBJ2-7 | - | TRBD2 | TRBV29-1 | TGCAGCGTTGGACGGGGGGGCTCCTACGAGCAGTACTTC | CSVGRGGSYEQYF
TRBJ1-6 | - | - | TRBV3-1/TRBV3-2 | TGTGCCAGCAGCTGGGACTTCGGGCAGTATAATTCACCCCTCCACTTT | CASSWDFGQYNSPLHF
TRBJ2-1 | - | TRBD1 | TRBV25-1 | TGTGCCAGCAGCCTCCCCAGGGGGCAAGGGGATGAGCAGTTCTTC | CASSLPRGQGDEQFF
TRBJ2-3 | few | TRBD2 | TRBV30 | TGTGCCTGGCTCCCGTCGGGAGGCGGAGATACGCAGTATTTT | CAWLPSGGGDTQYF
TRBJ1-3 | - | TRBD1 | TRBV28 | TGTGCCAGCAGACCCATAAGACAGGGGGCGCGAGGAAACACCATATATTTT | CASRPIRQGARGNTIYF
TRBJ2-4 | once | - | TRBV19 | TGTGCCAGTAGTGGATCGTCGCCAGGGCGAGGAAACATTCAGTACTTC | CASSGSSPGRGNIQYF
TRBJ1-2 | - | - | TRBV5-8 | TGTGCCAGCAGCTTTTTGGGGGACTGGGGCTACACCTTC | CASSFLGDWGYTF
TRBJ1-2 | - | TRBD1 | TRBV5-1 | TGCGCCAGCAGCCCGGGGGGACAGGGGTTATATGGCTACACCTTC | CASSPGGQGLYGYTF
TRBJ1-1 | - | - | TRBV7-8 | TGTGCCAGCAGCCTAACGGGGAGGAACACTGAAGCTTTCTTT | CASSLTGRNTEAFF
TRBJ1-6 | - | - | TRBV27 | TGTGCCAGCAGTGTTCCTCGGGTGAATTCACCCCTCCACTTT | CASSVPRVNSPLHF
TRBJ2-1 | - | - | TRBV15 | TGTGCCACCAGCAGAGGAGGGAACAATGAGCAGTTCTTC | CATSRGGNNEQFF
TRBJ1-5 | - | - | TRBV18 | TGTGCCAGCTCACCCGGTTTAGATCAGCCCCAGCATTTT | CASSPGLDQPQHF
TRBJ2-7 | - | TRBD2 | TRBV18 | TGTGCCAGCTCTCTCTTGCGGGAGAGAGCCTACGAGCAGTACTTC | CASSLLRERAYEQYF
TRBJ2-5 | - | TRBD2 | TRBV19 | TGTGCCAGTAGTATTCGTCGAGGTGCGGGACTACAAGAGACCCAGTACTTC | CASSIRRGAGLQETQYF
TRBJ1-2 | - | TRBD1 | TRBV4-1 | TGCGCCAGCAGCTCACAGGGGGACTATGGCTACACCTTC | CASSSQGDYGYTF
TRBJ2-3 | few | TRBD2 | TRBV27 | TGTGCCAGCAGTTTAAAGGCGTCTAGCGGGAGGATGATCGCAGATACGCAGTATTTT | CASSLKASSGRMIADTQYF
TRBJ1-1 | - | TRBD1 | TRBV19 | TGTGCCAGTAGTAAACAGGGGGCTGGCACTGAAGCTTTCTTT | CASSKQGAGTEAFF
TRBJ1-5 | - | - | TRBV10-2 | TGCGCCAGCAGCGCCCGGGGTCAGCCCCAGCATTTT | CASSARGQPQHF
TRBJ1-2 | - | TRBD1 | TRBV6-1 | TGTGCCAGCAGTGAGGACAGGGAAAATGGCTACACCTTC | CASSEDRENGYTF
TRBJ1-5 | few | - | TRBV6-5 | TGTGCCAGCGGGAAGACAGGCGGGTATCAGCCCCAGCATTTT | CASGKTGGYQPQHF
TRBJ2-7 | once | TRBD2 | TRBV5-1 | TGCGCCAGCAGCTTGGCACTCGGACTAGCATCCCACGAGCAGTACTTC | CASSLALGLASHEQYF
TRBJ2-7 | - | TRBD2 | TRBV19 | TGTGCCAGTAGTATCCAGGCGGCTAGCGGGTCCTACGAGCAGTACTTC | CASSIQAASGSYEQYF
TRBJ2-5 | - | TRBD1 | TRBV11-2 | TGTGCCAGCAGCTTCCGCCAGAACAGGGGAGAGACCCAGTACTTC | CASSFRQNRGETQYF
TRBJ2-7 | - | - | TRBV21-1 | TGTGCCAGCAGCAAAATGACTGGAGGGCCACTCTACGAGCAGTACTTC | CASSKMTGGPLYEQYF
TRBJ2-1 | - | TRBD1 | TRBV3-1/TRBV3-2 | TGTGCCAGCAGCCAACCGGGACAGCCCCGCCATGAGCAGTTCTTC | CASSQPGQPRHEQFF
TRBJ2-1 | - | - | TRBV14 | TGTGCCAGCAGCCACTTCGAGTCCGCCTACAATGAGCAGTTCTTC | CASSHFESAYNEQFF
TRBJ1-4 | - | - | TRBV28 | TGTGCCAGCGATCGGGGAGGAGGTGAAAAACTGTTTTTT | CASDRGGGEKLFF
TRBJ2-1 | - | TRBD1 | TRBV15 | TGTGCCACCAGCAGAGAGCGGACAGGGTGGTCCAATGAGCAGTTCTTC | CATSRERTGWSNEQFF
TRBJ1-5 | - | - | TRBV7-9 | TGTGCCAGCAGTACCGGGGACTTCAGCAATCAGCCCCAGCATTTT | CASSTGDFSNQPQHF
TRBJ1-4 | - | - | TRBV28 | TGTGCCAGCAGTTCAGGGGTAGAGGAAAAACTGTTTTTT | CASSSGVEEKLFF
TRBJ2-5 | - | - | TRBV12-3/TRBV12-4 | TGTGCCAGCAGCTTGGTTGGGGCGGCCCAGTACTTC | CASSLVGAAQYF
TRBJ1-1 | - | - | TRBV5-1 | TGCGCCAGCAGCTTCCCCTCCGACACTGAAGCTTTCTTT | CASSFPSDTEAFF
TRBJ1-1 | - | - | TRBV5-1 | TGCGCCAGCAGCACCGGGGGGGAAGCTTTCTTT | CASSTGGEAFF
TRBJ2-3 | - | - | TRBV4-2 | TGTGCCAGCAGCCTAACCGGGACACCCCGGGGTACGCAGTATTTT | CASSLTGTPRGTQYF
TRBJ1-2 | once | - | TRBV3-1/TRBV3-2 | TGTGCCAGCAGCCAAGTAAGGGGGTATGGCTACACCTTC | CASSQVRGYGYTF